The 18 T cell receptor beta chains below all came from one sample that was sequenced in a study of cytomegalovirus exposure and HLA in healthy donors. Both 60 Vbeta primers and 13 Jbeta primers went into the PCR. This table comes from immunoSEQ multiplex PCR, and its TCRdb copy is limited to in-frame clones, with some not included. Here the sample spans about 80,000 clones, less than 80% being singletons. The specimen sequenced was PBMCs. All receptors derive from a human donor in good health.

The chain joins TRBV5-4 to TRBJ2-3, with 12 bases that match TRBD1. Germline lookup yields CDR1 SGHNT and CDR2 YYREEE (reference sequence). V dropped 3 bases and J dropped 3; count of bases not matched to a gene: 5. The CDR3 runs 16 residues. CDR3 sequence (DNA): TGTGCCAGCAGCTCCCCGGGACAGGGGGCAACAGATACGCAGTATTTT. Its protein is CASSSPGQGATDTQYF. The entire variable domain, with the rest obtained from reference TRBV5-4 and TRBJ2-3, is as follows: ETGVTQSPTHLIKTRGQQVTLRCSSQSGHNTVSWYQQALGQGPQFIFQYYREEENGRGNFPPRFSGLQFPNYSSELNVNALELDDSALYLCASSSPGQGATDTQYFGPGTRLTVL.

The DNA of the CDR3 is TGCGCCAGCAGCTTGGACAGGGACCTTCATGATGGAAACACCATATATTTT. This codes for CASSLDRDLHDGNTIYF. This chain uses TRBV5-1 with TRBJ1-3, with D tentatively TRBD1 (6 bases). The CDR3 runs to 17 residues. V was cut by 0 bases and J by 3 bases, with 16 bases left in between. Germline V gene data show CDR1 as SGHRS and CDR2 as YFSETQ. Together with reference TRBV5-1 and TRBJ1-3, the CDR3 gives the full variable domain: KAGVTQTPRYLIKTRGQQVTLSCSPISGHRSVSWYQQTPGQGLQFLFEYFSETQRNKGNFPGRFSGRQFSNSRSEMNVSTLELGDSALYLCASSLDRDLHDGNTIYFGEGSWLTVV.

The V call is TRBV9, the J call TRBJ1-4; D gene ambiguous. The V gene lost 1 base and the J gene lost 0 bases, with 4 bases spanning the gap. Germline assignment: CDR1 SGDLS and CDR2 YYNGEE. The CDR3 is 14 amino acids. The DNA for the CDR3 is TGTGCCAGCAGCGTAAGCGCAACTAATGAAAAACTGTTTTTT. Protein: CASSVSATNEKLFF. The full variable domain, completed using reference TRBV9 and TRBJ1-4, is DSGVTQTPKHLITATGQRVTLRCSPRSGDLSVYWYQQSLDQGLQFLIQYYNGEERAKGNILERFSAQQFPDLHSELNLSSLELGDSALYFCASSVSATNEKLFFGSGTQLSVL.

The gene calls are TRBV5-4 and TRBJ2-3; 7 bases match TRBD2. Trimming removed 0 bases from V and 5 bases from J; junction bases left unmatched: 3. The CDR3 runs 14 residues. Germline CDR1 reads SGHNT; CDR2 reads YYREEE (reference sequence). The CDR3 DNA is TGTGCCAGCAGCTTGGTGCCTAGCGGAGATACGCAGTATTTT. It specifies CASSLVPSGDTQYF.

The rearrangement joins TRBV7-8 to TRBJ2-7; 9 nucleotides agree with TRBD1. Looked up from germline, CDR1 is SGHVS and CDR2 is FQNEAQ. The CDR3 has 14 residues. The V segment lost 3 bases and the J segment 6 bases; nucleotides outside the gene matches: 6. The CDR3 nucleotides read TGTGCCAGCAGCTTCAGGACAGGGGCGTGCGAGCAGTACTTC. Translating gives CASSFRTGACEQYF.

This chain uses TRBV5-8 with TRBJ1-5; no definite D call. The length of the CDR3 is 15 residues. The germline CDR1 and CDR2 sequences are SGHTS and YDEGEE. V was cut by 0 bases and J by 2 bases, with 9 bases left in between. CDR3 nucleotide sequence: TGTGCCAGCAGCTTGGGAGACACCCGCAATCAGCCCCAGCATTTT. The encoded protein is CASSLGDTRNQPQHF.

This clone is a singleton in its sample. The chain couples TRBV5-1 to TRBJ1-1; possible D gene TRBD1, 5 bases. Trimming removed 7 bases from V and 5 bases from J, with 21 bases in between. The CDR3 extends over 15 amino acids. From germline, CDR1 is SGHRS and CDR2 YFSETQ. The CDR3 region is CASVRDSKMGTEAFF. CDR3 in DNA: TGCGCCAGCGTACGGGACTCCAAGATGGGAACTGAAGCTTTCTTT.

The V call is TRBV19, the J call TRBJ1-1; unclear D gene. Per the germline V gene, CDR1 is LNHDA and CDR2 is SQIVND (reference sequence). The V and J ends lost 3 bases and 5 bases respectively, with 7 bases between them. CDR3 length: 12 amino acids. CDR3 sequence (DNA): TGTGCCAGTAGTATTCCGGGGACTGAAGCTTTCTTT. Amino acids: CASSIPGTEAFF.

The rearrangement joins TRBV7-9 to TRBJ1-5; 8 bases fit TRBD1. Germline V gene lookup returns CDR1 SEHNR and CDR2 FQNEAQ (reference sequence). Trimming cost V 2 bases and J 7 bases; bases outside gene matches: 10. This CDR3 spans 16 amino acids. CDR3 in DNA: TGTGCCAGCAGCTTAAGTAGGCAGGGGGCTTGGCAGCCCCAGCATTTT. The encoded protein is CASSLSRQGAWQPQHF.

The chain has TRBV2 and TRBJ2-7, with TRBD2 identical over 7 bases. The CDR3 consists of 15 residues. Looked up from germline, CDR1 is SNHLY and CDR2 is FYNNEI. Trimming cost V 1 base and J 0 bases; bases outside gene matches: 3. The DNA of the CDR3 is TGTGCCAGCAGTGAAGGAACTAGCGCCTCCTACGAGCAGTACTTC. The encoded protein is CASSEGTSASYEQYF.

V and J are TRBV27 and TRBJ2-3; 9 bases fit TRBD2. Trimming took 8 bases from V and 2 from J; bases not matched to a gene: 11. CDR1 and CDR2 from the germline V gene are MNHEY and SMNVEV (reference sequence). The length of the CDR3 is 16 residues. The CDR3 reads CASRSLGLALTDTQYF. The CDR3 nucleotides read TGTGCCAGCCGATCTCTGGGACTAGCACTCACAGATACGCAGTATTTT.

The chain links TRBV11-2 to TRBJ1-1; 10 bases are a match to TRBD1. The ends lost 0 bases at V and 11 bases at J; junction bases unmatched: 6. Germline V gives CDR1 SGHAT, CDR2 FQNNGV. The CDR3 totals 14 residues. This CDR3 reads CASSLEGQGWDAFF. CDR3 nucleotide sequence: TGTGCCAGCAGCTTAGAGGGACAGGGGTGGGATGCTTTCTTT.

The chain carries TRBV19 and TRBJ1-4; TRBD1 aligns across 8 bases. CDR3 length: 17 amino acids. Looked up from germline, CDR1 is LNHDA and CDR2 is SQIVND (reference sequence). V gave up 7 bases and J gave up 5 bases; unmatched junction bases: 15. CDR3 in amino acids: CASTSNRRTGKNEKLFF. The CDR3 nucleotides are TGTGCCAGTACCTCAAATCGTAGGACAGGGAAAAATGAAAAACTGTTTTTT.

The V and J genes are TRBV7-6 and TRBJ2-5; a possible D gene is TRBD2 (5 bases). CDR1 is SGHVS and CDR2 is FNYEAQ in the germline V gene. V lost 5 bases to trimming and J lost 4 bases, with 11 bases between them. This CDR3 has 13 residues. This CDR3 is CASSEEVGETQYF. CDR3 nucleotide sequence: TGTGCCAGCAGCGAGGAGGTTGGAGAGACCCAGTACTTC.

The CDR3, as DNA: TGTGCCAGCAGTTTTGGGTCCGGACAGGGCTCCTACGAGCAGTACTTC. Residues: CASSFGSGQGSYEQYF. This chain uses TRBV5-6 with TRBJ2-5, with 8 bases matching TRBD1. Judging by the DNA end, TRBJ2-7 fits better; the J call may be wrong. CDR3 size: 16 residues. The germline gives CDR1 SGHDT, CDR2 YYEEEE.

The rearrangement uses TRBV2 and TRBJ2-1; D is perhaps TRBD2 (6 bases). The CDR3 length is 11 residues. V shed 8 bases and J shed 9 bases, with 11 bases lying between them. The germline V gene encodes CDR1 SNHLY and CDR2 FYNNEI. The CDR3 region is CASLVGGEQFF. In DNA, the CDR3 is TGTGCCAGCCTGGTGGGGGGTGAGCAGTTCTTC. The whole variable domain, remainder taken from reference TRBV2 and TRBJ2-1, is EPEVTQTPSHQVTQMGQEVILRCVPISNHLYFYWYRQILGQKVEFLVSFYNNEISEKSEIFDDQFSVERPDGSNFTLKIRSTKLEDSAMYFCASLVGGEQFFGPGTRLTVL.

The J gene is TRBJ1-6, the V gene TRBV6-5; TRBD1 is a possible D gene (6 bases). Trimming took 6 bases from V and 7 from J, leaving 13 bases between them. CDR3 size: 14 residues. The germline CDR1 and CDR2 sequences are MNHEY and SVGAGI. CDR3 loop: CASSKQGYNSPLHF. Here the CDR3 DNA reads TGTGCCAGCAGCAAACAGGGCTACAATTCACCCCTCCACTTT.

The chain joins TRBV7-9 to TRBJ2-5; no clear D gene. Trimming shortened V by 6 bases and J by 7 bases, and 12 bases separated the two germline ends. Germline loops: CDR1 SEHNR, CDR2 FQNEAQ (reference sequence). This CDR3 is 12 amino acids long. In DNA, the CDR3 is TGTGCCAGCAGTGTTTCCGCGGCGACCCAGTACTTC. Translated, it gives CASSVSAATQYF.